The clone carrying this TCR beta chain showed up just a few times. In the source study's methods: For nucleated cells, counts were estimated from reference gene primer amplification. TCRdb's table, derived via immunoSEQ multiplex PCR, lists solely in-frame clones and lacks some. V, J and clone size reflect that table, while D and trimming were determined from the DNA. The profile shows hundreds of thousands of clones, around 88% of them singletons. This sample is part of a study of blood T cell repertoires in COVID-19. Overall study context: The samples span acute and convalescent COVID-19 from the United States, Italy and Spain. The analysed material was cDNA or gDNA that came from T cells, B-cell-depleted T cells, or PBMCs.

Seattle cases were enrolled at active infection and followed longitudinally. Unmatched junction bases numbered 10, after V lost 3 bases and J lost 4 bases. The CDR3 loop spans 16 amino acids. The germline gives CDR1 KGHDR, CDR2 SFDVKD. This sequence originates from a woman aged 70-85 years with COVID-19, enrolled during active disease. Material: peripheral blood. The rearrangement uses TRBV24-1 and TRBJ1-1, with 7 nucleotides matching TRBD1. For the CDR3, the DNA is TGTGCCACCAGTGATCGTGGTAAGACAGGGCGCACTGAAGCTTTCTTT. Protein sequence: CATSDRGKTGRTEAFF.